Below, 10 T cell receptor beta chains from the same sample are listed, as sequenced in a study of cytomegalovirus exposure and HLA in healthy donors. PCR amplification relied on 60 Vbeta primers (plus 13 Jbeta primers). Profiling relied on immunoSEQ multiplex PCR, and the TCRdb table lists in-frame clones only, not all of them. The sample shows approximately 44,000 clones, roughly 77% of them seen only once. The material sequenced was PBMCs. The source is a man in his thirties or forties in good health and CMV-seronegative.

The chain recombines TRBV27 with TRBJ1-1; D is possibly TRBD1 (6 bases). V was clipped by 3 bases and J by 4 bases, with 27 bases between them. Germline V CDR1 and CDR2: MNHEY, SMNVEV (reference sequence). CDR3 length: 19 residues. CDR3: CASSFSGMDSSTAGTEAFF. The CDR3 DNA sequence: TGTGCCAGCAGTTTTTCGGGGATGGACAGCTCTACCGCGGGCACTGAAGCTTTCTTT.

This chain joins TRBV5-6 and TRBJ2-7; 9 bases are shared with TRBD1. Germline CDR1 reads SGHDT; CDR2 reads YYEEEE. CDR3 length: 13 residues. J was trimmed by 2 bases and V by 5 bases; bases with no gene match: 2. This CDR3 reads CASSWDRAYEQYF. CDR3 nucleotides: TGTGCCAGCAGTTGGGACAGGGCCTACGAGCAGTACTTC.

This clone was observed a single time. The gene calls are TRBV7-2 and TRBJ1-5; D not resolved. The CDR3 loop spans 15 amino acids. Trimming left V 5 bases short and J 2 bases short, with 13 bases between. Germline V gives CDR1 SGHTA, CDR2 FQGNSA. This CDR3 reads CASSKGAARNQPQHF. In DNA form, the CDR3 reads TGTGCCAGCAGCAAGGGAGCAGCGCGCAATCAGCCCCAGCATTTT.

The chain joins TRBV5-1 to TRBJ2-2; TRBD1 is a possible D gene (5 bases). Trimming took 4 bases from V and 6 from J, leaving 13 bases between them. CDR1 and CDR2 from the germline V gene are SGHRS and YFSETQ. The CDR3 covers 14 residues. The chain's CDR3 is CASSAQGRAGELFF. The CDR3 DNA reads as TGCGCCAGCAGCGCTCAGGGTAGGGCCGGGGAGCTGTTTTTT. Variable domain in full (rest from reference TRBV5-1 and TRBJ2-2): KAGVTQTPRYLIKTRGQQVTLSCSPISGHRSVSWYQQTPGQGLQFLFEYFSETQRNKGNFPGRFSGRQFSNSRSEMNVSTLELGDSALYLCASSAQGRAGELFFGEGSRLTVL.

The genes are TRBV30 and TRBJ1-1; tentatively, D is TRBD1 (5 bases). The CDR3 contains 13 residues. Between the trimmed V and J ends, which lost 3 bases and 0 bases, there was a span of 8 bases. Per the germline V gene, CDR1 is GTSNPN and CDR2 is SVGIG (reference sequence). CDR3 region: CAWRGGLNTEAFF. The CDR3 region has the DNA TGTGCCTGGAGGGGGGGTTTGAACACTGAAGCTTTCTTT.

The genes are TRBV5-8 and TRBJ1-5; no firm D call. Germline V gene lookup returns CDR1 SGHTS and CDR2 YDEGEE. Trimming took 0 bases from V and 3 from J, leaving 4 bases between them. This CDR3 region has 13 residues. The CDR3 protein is CASSLGLNQPQHF. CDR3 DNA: TGTGCCAGCAGCTTGGGTCTCAATCAGCCCCAGCATTTT.

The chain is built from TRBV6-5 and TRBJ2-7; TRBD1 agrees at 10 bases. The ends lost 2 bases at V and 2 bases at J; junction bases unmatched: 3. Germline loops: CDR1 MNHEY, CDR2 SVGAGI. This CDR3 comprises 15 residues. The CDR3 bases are TGTGCCAGCAGTTACGGCGGACAGGGGGCCTACGAGCAGTACTTC. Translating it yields CASSYGGQGAYEQYF.

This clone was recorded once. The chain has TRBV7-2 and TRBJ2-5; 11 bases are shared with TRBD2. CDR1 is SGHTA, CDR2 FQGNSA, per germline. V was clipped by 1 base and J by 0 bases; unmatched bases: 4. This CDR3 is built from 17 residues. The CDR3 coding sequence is TGTGCCAGCAGCTTAGGGTTAGCGGGAGGGAACCAAGAGACCCAGTACTTC. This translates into CASSLGLAGGNQETQYF.

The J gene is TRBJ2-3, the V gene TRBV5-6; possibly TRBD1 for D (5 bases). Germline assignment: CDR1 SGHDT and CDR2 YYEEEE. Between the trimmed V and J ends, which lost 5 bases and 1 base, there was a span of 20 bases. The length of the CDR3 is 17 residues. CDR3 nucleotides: TGTGCCAGCAGTCTGACCACAGGTTTCATAGGCACAGATACGCAGTATTTT. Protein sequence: CASSLTTGFIGTDTQYF.

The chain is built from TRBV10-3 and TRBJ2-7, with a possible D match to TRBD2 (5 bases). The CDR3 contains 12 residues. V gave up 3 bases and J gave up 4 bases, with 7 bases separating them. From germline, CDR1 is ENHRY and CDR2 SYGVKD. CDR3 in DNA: TGTGCCATCAGTGACGGCGGGTACGAGCAGTACTTC. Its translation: CAISDGGYEQYF.